Below are 8 T cell receptor beta chains sequenced from a single sample in a study of blood T cells in healthy people across ages. The authors ran a second PCR of roughly 7 to 11 cycles using a sample-barcoded 5' primer and a J-beta primer mix. One entry per CDR3 protein results from TCRdb running MiXCR on the 5' RACE reads. The table records 700,000 to 900,000 distinct CDR3 sequences, about 55% of them present only once. The source material was blood. All receptors derive from a man of 80 years or more in good health.

This rearrangement joins TRBV6-5 to TRBJ2-3; D might be TRBD2 (5 bases). V lost 0 bases and J 0 bases, leaving 10 bases between the germline ends. In germline, CDR1 is MNHEY, CDR2 SVGAGI. There are 16 residues in the CDR3. The CDR3 is CASSYSSLASTDTQYF. The CDR3 DNA sequence: TGTGCCAGCAGTTACTCGTCCCTAGCTAGCACAGATACGCAGTATTTT.

This clonotype was observed a handful of times. V usage is TRBV15 and J usage is TRBJ2-1; 8 bases match TRBD1. From germline, CDR1 is LNHNV and CDR2 YYDKDF (reference sequence). The CDR3 sequence is 14 residues long. The V and J ends lost 8 bases and 4 bases, in that order; junction bases with no gene match: 7. The CDR3 nucleotides read TGTGCCACCCGGCGGGACAGGTTATACAATGAGCAGTTCTTC. Translation gives CATRRDRLYNEQFF.

The J gene is TRBJ1-1, the V gene TRBV12-3 or TRBV12-4; D is possibly TRBD1 (5 bases). The CDR3 is 15 residues long. The V and J ends lost 2 bases and 1 base respectively, with 11 bases between them. The CDR3 nucleotides are TGTGCCAGCAGTTTACGGGAGGGGTCGAACACTGAAGCTTTCTTT. It specifies CASSLREGSNTEAFF.

This clonotype was observed once. The junction does not match germline at one end; this may be a read error. V usage is TRBV7-7 and J usage is TRBJ2-1, with D perhaps TRBD2 (5 bases). Germline values: CDR1 SSHAT, CDR2 FNYEAQ (reference sequence). CDR3 length equals 14 residues. For the CDR3, the DNA is TGTGCTAGCAGTGCACTAGTCGGCTACAATGAGCAGTTCTTC. The encoded protein is CASSALVGYNEQFF. The whole variable domain, remainder taken from reference TRBV7-7 and TRBJ2-1, is GAGVSQSPRYKVTKRGQDVTLRCDPISSHATLYWYQQALGQGPEFLTYFNYEAQPDKSGLPSDRFSAERPEGSISTLTIQRTEQRDSAMYRCASSALVGYNEQFFGPGTRLTVL.

This clonotype was recorded a few times. The chain carries TRBV3-1 and TRBJ2-1, with 9 positions matching TRBD2. The germline V gene has CDR1 LGHDT and CDR2 YNNKEL (reference sequence). V dropped 2 bases and J dropped 7; count of bases not matched to a gene: 3. This CDR3 spans 14 amino acids. The CDR3 here is CASSQQAGGNEQFF. The CDR3 nucleotides are TGTGCCAGCAGCCAACAGGCGGGAGGGAATGAGCAGTTCTTC.

This chain connects TRBV6-1 to TRBJ2-5; D is perhaps TRBD2 (6 bases). V gave up 7 bases and J gave up 5 bases, with 20 bases separating them. The CDR3 contains 15 residues. CDR1 MNHNS and CDR2 SASEGT come from the germline V gene. CDR3 DNA: TGTGCCAGCACCAGCTCAGCGGGCGTCGGGGAGACCCAGTACTTC. Protein product: CASTSSAGVGETQYF.

This rearrangement joins TRBV7-8 to TRBJ2-1, with 9 bases aligning to TRBD2. The junction had 10 bases not matched to a gene; V was cut back by 3 bases and J by 4 bases. Germline V lookup: CDR1 SGHVS, CDR2 FQNEAQ. The CDR3 has 17 residues. Written as DNA, the CDR3 is TGTGCCAGCAGCTTTCGACTAGCGGCAACCCTATACAATGAGCAGTTCTTC. This translates into CASSFRLAATLYNEQFF. The whole variable domain, remainder taken from reference TRBV7-8 and TRBJ2-1, is GAGVSQSPRYKVAKRGQDVALRCDPISGHVSLFWYQQALGQGPEFLTYFQNEAQLDKSGLPSDRFFAERPEGSVSTLKIQRTQQEDSAVYLCASSFRLAATLYNEQFFGPGTRLTVL.

This clonotype was counted between two and nine times. The chain recombines TRBV29-1 with TRBJ1-2; D ambiguous. CDR3 size: 11 residues. Per the germline V gene, CDR1 is SQVTM and CDR2 is ANQGSEA. The ends were cut back, 7 bases at V and 6 bases at J, with 12 bases in the middle. The CDR3 bases are TGCAGCGCCGCCCAAGGGAATGGCTACACCTTC. Its protein is CSAAQGNGYTF. Looking up the rest from reference TRBV29-1 and TRBJ1-2 gives the full variable domain: SAVISQKPSRDICQRGTSLTIQCQVDSQVTMMFWYRQQPGQSLTLIATANQGSEATYESGFVIDKFPISRPNLTFSTLTVSNMSPEDSSIYLCSAAQGNGYTFGSGTRLTVV.